One and the same sample provided the 27 T cell receptor beta chains below, sequenced in a study of blood T cell repertoires in COVID-19. This table comes from immunoSEQ multiplex PCR, and its TCRdb copy is limited to in-frame clones, with some not included. Here the sample spans about 320,000 clones, about 88% being singletons. Material for sequencing was PBMCs or T cells enriched from blood (not recorded which). These receptors all come from a man aged 55-75 years who had recovered from COVID-19.

The chain carries TRBV9 and TRBJ2-3, with D possibly matching TRBD2 (6 bases). This CDR3 region has 15 residues. Trimming took off 3 bases at V and 0 bases at J, with 11 bases between the two ends. Looked up from germline, CDR1 is SGDLS and CDR2 is YYNGEE. CDR3 residues: CASSAPGLSTDTQYF. The CDR3 region has the DNA TGTGCCAGCAGCGCACCGGGACTTAGCACAGATACGCAGTATTTT.

V gene TRBV5-1 combines with J gene TRBJ1-5; no reliable D call. V lost 0 bases and J lost 4, with 11 bases in between. CDR1 and CDR2 from the germline V gene are SGHRS and YFSETQ. The CDR3 totals 15 residues. In DNA, the CDR3 is TGCGCCAGCAGCTTGGAAGGTGGGCAAAATCAGCCCCAGCATTTT. This translates into CASSLEGGQNQPQHF.

The chain has TRBV12-3 or TRBV12-4 and TRBJ2-2, with a possible D match to TRBD2 (5 bases). CDR3 size: 13 residues. V lost 2 bases and J lost 7, with 8 bases in between. The CDR3, as DNA: TGTGCCAGCAGTTTAAGGGAGATCGGGGAGCTGTTTTTT. This sequence encodes CASSLREIGELFF.

The chain links TRBV19 to TRBJ1-1; D is undetermined. The V and J ends lost 1 base and 7 bases respectively, with 10 bases between them. CDR1 LNHDA and CDR2 SQIVND come from the germline V gene (reference sequence). The CDR3 is made up of 13 amino acids. CDR3 DNA: TGTGCCAGTAGTATAGTGCCGAGAGTTGAAGCTTTCTTT. As protein: CASSIVPRVEAFF.

This chain connects TRBV5-8 to TRBJ2-4, with D tentatively TRBD2 (7 bases). Looked up from germline, CDR1 is SGHTS and CDR2 is YDEGEE. V was shortened by 7 bases and J by 0 bases, with 17 bases between the two germline ends. This CDR3 has 16 amino acids. CDR3 nucleotide sequence: TGTGCCAGCTCCGCACGGGGGGCTCTAGCCAAAAACATTCAGTACTTC. Encoded protein: CASSARGALAKNIQYF.

The chain uses TRBV25-1 and TRBJ2-1; 7 bases map to TRBD1. V lost 4 bases, J lost 2 bases, and 5 bases stayed unmatched. The CDR3 consists of 15 residues. The germline V gene has CDR1 MGHDK and CDR2 SYGVNS. This chain's CDR3 is CASSGQGIAYNEQFF. The CDR3 bases are TGTGCCAGCAGTGGACAGGGCATTGCCTACAATGAGCAGTTCTTC.

The chain is built from TRBV27 and TRBJ2-7; D might be TRBD1 (5 bases). Trimming stripped 6 bases from V and 8 bases from J, with 14 bases between. The CDR3 covers 12 residues. CDR1 is MNHEY and CDR2 is SMNVEV in the germline V gene (reference sequence). For the CDR3, the DNA is TGTGCCAGCAGGACAGTAGGAGCCCAGCAGTACTTC. It yields the protein CASRTVGAQQYF.

This chain links TRBV11-2 with TRBJ2-2; 7 bases align to TRBD1. The CDR3 covers 17 residues. Trimming took 5 bases from V and 0 from J; bases not matched to a gene: 9. Germline V CDR1 and CDR2: SGHAT, FQNNGV. DNA of the CDR3: TGTGCCAGCAGCACCCGGCCCGGGACAGCGAACACCGGGGAGCTGTTTTTT. It yields the protein CASSTRPGTANTGELFF.

V and J are TRBV4-2 and TRBJ1-6; D is possibly TRBD1 (5 bases). V was clipped by 0 bases and J by 9 bases, with 9 bases between them. The germline CDR1 and CDR2 sequences are LGHNA and YNFKEQ. The CDR3 extends over 14 amino acids. This CDR3 reads CASSQDFRGSPLHF. CDR3 nucleotide sequence: TGTGCCAGCAGCCAAGATTTTAGGGGTTCACCCCTCCACTTT.

J is TRBJ2-1 and V is TRBV9, with 10 bases lining up with TRBD2. Germline V gene sequence: CDR1 SGDLS, CDR2 YYNGEE. The CDR3 is made up of 16 amino acids. Trimming cost V 3 bases and J 4 bases; bases outside gene matches: 7. The CDR3 DNA follows: TGTGCCAGCAGCGGTAGTACTAGCGGGGATTACAATGAGCAGTTCTTC. It specifies CASSGSTSGDYNEQFF.

Only one count was recorded for this clone. This rearrangement joins TRBV5-1 to TRBJ2-1, with TRBD1 matching 11 bases. V gave up 4 bases and J gave up 4 bases; unmatched junction bases: 4. Germline CDR1 is SGHRS and CDR2 is YFSETQ. This CDR3 region has 15 residues. The CDR3 nucleotides are TGCGCCAGCAGCATCGGGACAGGGGGTTACAATGAGCAGTTCTTC. As protein: CASSIGTGGYNEQFF.

The chain combines TRBV5-1 with TRBJ2-5; a possible D gene is TRBD2 (5 bases). This CDR3 is built from 16 residues. With 4 bases removed from V and 5 bases from J, the gap between germline ends came to 21 bases. CDR1 SGHRS and CDR2 YFSETQ come from the germline V gene. In DNA form, the CDR3 reads TGCGCCAGCAGCCTGGCGGGTACTAGTCTAGACGAGACCCAGTACTTC. It translates to CASSLAGTSLDETQYF.

The chain uses TRBV24-1 and TRBJ2-1; TRBD1 matches at 7 bases. The V gene's germline CDR1 is KGHDR and CDR2 SFDVKD. The CDR3 length is 14 residues. Trimming removed 3 bases from V and 7 bases from J; junction bases left unmatched: 5. The CDR3 coding sequence is TGTGCCACCAGTGATCCTGACAGGGCAAATGAGCAGTTCTTC. Protein: CATSDPDRANEQFF.

Turning to this clone: This sample also contains other DNA sequences that code for the same CDR3. The chain recombines TRBV29-1 with TRBJ2-1; D is possibly TRBD2 (5 bases). CDR1 and CDR2 (germline): SQVTM, ANQGSEA. The CDR3 contains 12 residues. Trimming shortened V by 3 bases and J by 4 bases, and 7 bases separated the two germline ends. CDR3 DNA sequence: TGCAGCGTTGAGCGGGTGTACAATGAGCAGTTCTTC. Amino acids: CSVERVYNEQFF.

V usage is TRBV6-2 or TRBV6-3 and J usage is TRBJ2-5, with D perhaps TRBD2 (6 bases). The CDR3 contains 15 residues. V dropped 2 bases and J dropped 0 bases, with 10 bases sitting between them. The germline gives CDR1 MNHEY, CDR2 SVGEGT. The CDR3 bases are TGTGCCAGCAGTTACCCAAGGGAGGACCAAGAGACCCAGTACTTC. Translated, it gives CASSYPREDQETQYF.

The V gene is TRBV5-1, the J gene TRBJ2-3; TRBD2 agrees at 8 bases. From germline, CDR1 is SGHRS and CDR2 YFSETQ. J lost 7 bases, V lost 4 bases, and 8 bases had no gene match. There are 14 residues in the CDR3. CDR3 amino acids: CASSPGTGGNTQYF. The CDR3 DNA reads TGCGCCAGCAGCCCGGGGACGGGGGGGAATACGCAGTATTTT.

In this sample, this clone turned up once. This sequence joins TRBV6-4 and TRBJ2-5; maybe TRBD1 (5 bases). CDR3 length equals 13 residues. Per the germline V gene, CDR1 is MRHNA and CDR2 is SNTAGT. The germline V and J ends were trimmed by 6 bases and 2 bases, with 10 bases remaining between them. CDR3 sequence (DNA): TGTGCCAGCAGCACCCAGGGACAAGAGACCCAGTACTTC. Its protein is CASSTQGQETQYF.

V is TRBV28 and J is TRBJ1-2; D gene ambiguous. Germline V gives CDR1 MDHEN, CDR2 SYDVKM. V dropped 5 bases and J dropped 5 bases, with 12 bases sitting between them. The CDR3 sequence is 13 residues long. The CDR3 loop reads CASSGSGGYGYTF. The CDR3 DNA follows: TGTGCCAGCAGTGGGTCCGGAGGATATGGCTACACCTTC.

This chain connects TRBV11-2 to TRBJ1-2; 8 bases align to TRBD1. The CDR3 runs to 14 residues. V shed 0 bases, J shed 4 bases, and the junction held 1 base outside the gene matches. The V gene's germline CDR1 is SGHAT and CDR2 FQNNGV. The CDR3 DNA is TGTGCCAGCAGCTTAGATGGGACAGGCTATGGCTACACCTTC. Its protein product is CASSLDGTGYGYTF.

This sequence joins TRBV19 and TRBJ2-3; 8 nucleotides match TRBD1. The V and J ends lost 5 bases and 4 bases, in that order; junction bases with no gene match: 5. The CDR3 sequence is 14 residues long. In germline, CDR1 is LNHDA, CDR2 SQIVND (reference sequence). DNA for the CDR3: TGTGCCAGTAGTGACAGGGGAGGCCCAGATACGCAGTATTTT. As protein: CASSDRGGPDTQYF.

Concerning this clone: The junction departs from the called germline gene at one end, perhaps through a read error. The chain employs TRBV20-1 and TRBJ2-1, with 11 positions matching TRBD2. The CDR3 has 11 amino acids. Germline lookup yields CDR1 DFQATT and CDR2 SNEGSKA (reference sequence). In DNA, the CDR3 is TGCAGTGCTCAACTAGCGGGGGATATGATCTTC. Its protein product is CSAQLAGDMIF.

The rearrangement joins TRBV14 to TRBJ2-1, with TRBD1 as a possible D gene (5 bases). The CDR3 covers 17 residues. Germline V gene data show CDR1 as SGHDN and CDR2 as FVKESK. The V gene lost 4 bases and the J gene lost 0 bases, with 16 bases spanning the gap. CDR3 sequence (DNA): TGTGCCAGCAGCCCCGGAAGGGGCCTGAGCTCCTACAATGAGCAGTTCTTC. Protein product: CASSPGRGLSSYNEQFF. The whole variable domain, filled in from reference TRBV14 and TRBJ2-1, reads EAGVTQFPSHSVIEKGQTVTLRCDPISGHDNLYWYRRVMGKEIKFLLHFVKESKQDESGMPNNRFLAERTGGTYSTLKVQPAELEDSGVYFCASSPGRGLSSYNEQFFGPGTRLTVL.

This chain links TRBV12-5 with TRBJ1-1, with D hard to call. Trimming pared 0 bases from V and 6 bases from J, leaving 8 bases between. The CDR3 totals 13 residues. Per germline, CDR1 LGHNT and CDR2 FRNRAP. The CDR3 region is CASGLVAPAEAFF. Written as DNA, the CDR3 is TGTGCTAGTGGTTTGGTAGCCCCCGCTGAAGCTTTCTTT.

This CDR3 reads CASPKRDGASTDTQYF. The CDR3 nucleotides are TGTGCCAGCCCGAAGCGGGACGGGGCCTCCACAGATACGCAGTATTTT. This chain connects TRBV7-9 to TRBJ2-3; TRBD2 matches at 7 bases. The CDR3 has 16 amino acids. Trimming took 8 bases from V and 2 from J; bases not matched to a gene: 13. Per the germline V gene, CDR1 is SEHNR and CDR2 is FQNEAQ (reference sequence). Complete variable domain (other parts from reference TRBV7-9 and TRBJ2-3): DTGVSQNPRHKITKRGQNVTFRCDPISEHNRLYWYRQTLGQGPEFLTYFQNEAQLEKSRLLSDRFSAERPKGSFSTLEIQRTEQGDSAMYLCASPKRDGASTDTQYFGPGTRLTVL.

Written as DNA, the CDR3 is TGTGCCAGCACCAAGCGGGCAGTATATTCACCCCTCCACTTT. It encodes CASTKRAVYSPLHF. The V and J genes are TRBV7-8 and TRBJ1-6; D is unclear. V lost 7 bases and J lost 8, with 15 bases in between. CDR3 length: 14 residues. Germline assignment: CDR1 SGHVS and CDR2 FQNEAQ.

The chain is built from TRBV6-5 and TRBJ1-1, with a possible D match to TRBD1 (5 bases). The CDR3 runs 14 residues. Germline CDR1 is MNHEY and CDR2 is SVGAGI. V was clipped by 6 bases and J by 0 bases, with 11 bases between them. Here the CDR3 reads CASRNRQLNTEAFF. The CDR3 DNA reads as TGTGCCAGCAGAAACAGGCAACTGAACACTGAAGCTTTCTTT.

This chain connects TRBV28 to TRBJ1-3; D is perhaps TRBD1 (5 bases). Germline V gene lookup returns CDR1 MDHEN and CDR2 SYDVKM. V lost 5 bases and J 0 bases, leaving 14 bases between the germline ends. This CDR3 has 16 residues. The CDR3 protein is CASSEQVLGSGNTIYF. CDR3 coding DNA: TGTGCCAGCAGTGAACAGGTTCTCGGCTCTGGAAACACCATATATTTT. The complete variable domain, with remaining parts taken from reference TRBV28 and TRBJ1-3, reads DVKVTQSSRYLVKRTGEKVFLECVQDMDHENMFWYRQDPGLGLRLIYFSYDVKMKEKGDIPEGYSVSREKKERFSLILESASTNQTSMYLCASSEQVLGSGNTIYFGEGSWLTVV.